The source of this TCR beta chain is a study of post-analysis software for immune sequencing data. Study details: Patients had relapsing-remitting, secondary progressive or progressive-relapsing multiple sclerosis; some lacked subtype.

cDNA libraries of TCR beta carried unique molecular identifiers. T cells numbering about 0.85 to 10 million yielded some 500,000 cDNA molecules. TCRdb re-called the PCR reads through MiXCR, storing one row per CDR3 protein. The top ten hold about 12% of the sample, which has about half a million distinct CDR3 sequences, around 40% seen once. The germline gives CDR1 DFQATT, CDR2 SNEGSKA (reference sequence). CDR3 length: 13 amino acids. V lost 7 bases and J lost 3; bases outside the gene matches: 8. This clonotype was observed a handful of times. What it recognizes is unknown. Study-wide results and limits: Compared with controls, patients had more of roughly five TRBV segments, including TRBV5-6, TRBV5-1 and TRBV20-1. When the samples were clustered directly with F measure, those that had been prepared in the same batch showed strong co-clustering. Controls had significantly higher normalized Chao1 diversity than multiple sclerosis patients.

The sequencing input was blood. J is TRBJ1-2 and V is TRBV20-1, with 7 nucleotides matching TRBD1. The TCR was taken from a girl under 18 with multiple sclerosis. This chain's CDR3 is CSVPPGTDYGYTF. In DNA, the CDR3 is TGCAGTGTCCCTCCTGGGACAGACTATGGCTACACCTTC.